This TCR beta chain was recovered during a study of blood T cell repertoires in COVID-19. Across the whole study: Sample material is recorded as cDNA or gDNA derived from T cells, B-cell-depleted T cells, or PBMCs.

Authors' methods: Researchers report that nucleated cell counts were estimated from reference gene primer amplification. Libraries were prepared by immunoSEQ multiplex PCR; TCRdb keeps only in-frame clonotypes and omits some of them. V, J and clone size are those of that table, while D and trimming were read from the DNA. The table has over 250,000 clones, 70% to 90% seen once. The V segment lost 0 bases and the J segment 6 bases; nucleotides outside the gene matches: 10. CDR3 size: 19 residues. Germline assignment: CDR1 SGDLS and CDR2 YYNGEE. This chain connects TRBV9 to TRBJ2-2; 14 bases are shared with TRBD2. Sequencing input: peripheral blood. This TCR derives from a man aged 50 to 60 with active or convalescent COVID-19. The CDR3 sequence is CASSVGPGTSGRSAGELFF. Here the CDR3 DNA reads TGTGCCAGCAGCGTAGGCCCCGGGACTAGCGGGAGAAGCGCCGGGGAGCTGTTTTTT.